This T cell receptor beta chain was documented in a study of T-cell reconstitution after alpha-beta-depleted transplantation in children. Trimming stripped 1 base from V and 0 bases from J, with 10 bases between. Germline loops: CDR1 SGHTA, CDR2 FQGNSA. The CDR3 spans 15 residues. Unique molecular identifiers were used to barcode this TCRbeta library. TCRdb called the PCR reads again in MiXCR, with one record for every CDR3 protein. This sample has 230,000 or so distinct CDR3 sequences, with around 12% found just once. This clonotype was picked up many times. The sequencing used PBMCs from the stem cell graft donor, collected from the stem cell graft. The rearrangement links TRBV7-2 to TRBJ2-7; D remains unclear. This TCR derives from a human donor who donated a stem cell graft to a child with acute lymphoblastic leukemia. The CDR3 DNA follows: TGTGCCAGCAGCTTAGAAGCCAGGCGCTCCTACGAGCAGTACTTC. Protein: CASSLEARRSYEQYF. Supplemented by reference TRBV7-2 and TRBJ2-7, the full variable domain reads GAGVSQSPSNKVTEKGKDVELRCDPISGHTALYWYRQSLGQGLEFLIYFQGNSAPDKSGLPSDRFSAERTGGSVSTLTIQRTQQEDSAVYLCASSLEARRSYEQYFGPGTRLTVT.